These 23 T cell receptor beta chains originate from one sample sequenced in a study of T cell responses to AZD1222 COVID-19 vaccine (dated by TCRdb to about 2021). Library prep was done by the immunoSEQ multiplex PCR assay. The immuneACCESS repertoire file appears here via TCRdb, limited to in-frame rearrangements. These files lack a portion of the clones; in checked studies, under half of the deficit traces to unresolved V genes, and the cause of the others is not known. This sample is represented by 90,000 to 150,000 clones; roughly 86% of them were singletons. The top ten constitute around 4.5% of the sample. The time point label, read with the paper, signifies: baseline before first vaccination. The source material was peripheral blood, sampled on day 0 of AZD1222 vaccination. Source of these receptors: an adult in good health.

This rearrangement joins TRBV7-9 to TRBJ2-2; D might be TRBD1 (6 bases). This CDR3 spans 14 amino acids. The V end was cut by 11 bases, the J end by 0 bases, with 13 bases between. Germline assignment: CDR1 SEHNR and CDR2 FQNEAQ (reference sequence). The CDR3 DNA follows: TGTGCCGTAAACAGGGTCGCGAACACCGGGGAGCTGTTTTTT. Translation gives CAVNRVANTGELFF.

The CDR3 coding sequence is TGTGCCAGCAGTGGAACCGGACAGGACTACGGTGAGCAGTTCTTC. Translation gives CASSGTGQDYGEQFF. V is TRBV6-4 and J is TRBJ2-1, with D possibly TRBD1 on 7 matching bases. The CDR3 spans 15 residues. Germline CDR1 and CDR2: MRHNA and SNTAGT. V was clipped by 4 bases and J by 9 bases, with 19 bases between them.

The genes are TRBV24-1 and TRBJ1-5; 7 nucleotides line up with TRBD1. Germline-derived CDR1 and CDR2 are KGHDR and SFDVKD. This CDR3 has 13 residues. After removal of 7 bases from V and 5 bases from J, the junction contained 4 bases not matched to a gene. The CDR3 nucleotides are TGTGCCACCAGCCGCAGGGGGGATCAGCCCCAGCATTTT. Protein sequence: CATSRRGDQPQHF.

The rearrangement links TRBV18 to TRBJ1-5; D may be TRBD1 (5 bases). CDR1 is KGHSH, CDR2 LQKENI, per germline. The CDR3 has 14 residues. The ends were cut back, 3 bases at V and 9 bases at J, with 15 bases in the middle. CDR3 sequence: CASSPMQGSRPQHF. In nucleotides, the CDR3 is TGTGCCAGCTCACCGATGCAGGGTTCTCGGCCCCAGCATTTT. Combining the CDR3 with reference TRBV18 and TRBJ1-5 gives the whole variable domain NAGVMQNPRHLVRRRGQEARLRCSPMKGHSHVYWYRQLPEEGLKFMVYLQKENIIDESGMPKERFSAEFPKEGPSILRIQQVVRGDSAAYFCASSPMQGSRPQHFGDGTRLSIL.

V gene TRBV30 combines with J gene TRBJ2-1; D might be TRBD2 (7 bases). The germline V and J ends were trimmed by 3 bases and 7 bases, with 16 bases remaining between them. The CDR3 runs to 14 residues. Germline V gives CDR1 GTSNPN, CDR2 SVGIG (reference sequence). CDR3 in amino acids: CAWRFWGGLNEQFF. CDR3 bases: TGTGCCTGGAGGTTTTGGGGGGGCCTTAATGAGCAGTTCTTC.

The V gene is TRBV5-4, the J gene TRBJ2-2; the D is unclear. CDR3 size: 14 residues. Germline loops: CDR1 SGHNT, CDR2 YYREEE (reference sequence). V lost 1 base and J lost 1, with 5 bases in between. CDR3 sequence: CASSLQVNTGELFF. The CDR3, as DNA: TGTGCCAGCAGCTTGCAGGTGAACACCGGGGAGCTGTTTTTT.

The V gene is TRBV7-2, the J gene TRBJ2-7; D uncertain. CDR1 is SGHTA, CDR2 FQGNSA, per germline. V lost 5 bases to trimming and J lost 4 bases, with 9 bases between them. The CDR3 contains 12 residues. CDR3 nucleotide sequence: TGTGCCAGCAGCAATCAAGGTTACGAGCAGTACTTC. Residues: CASSNQGYEQYF.

The chain carries TRBV28 and TRBJ1-5; D gene unclear. V was shortened by 10 bases and J by 5 bases, with 18 bases between the two germline ends. This CDR3 region has 14 residues. CDR1 and CDR2 from the germline V gene are MDHEN and SYDVKM. As DNA, the CDR3 is TGTGCCACCCGGCGGGGAAGTCACTATCAGCCCCAGCATTTT. It encodes CATRRGSHYQPQHF. The variable domain in full, with the rest retrieved from reference TRBV28 and TRBJ1-5, is DVKVTQSSRYLVKRTGEKVFLECVQDMDHENMFWYRQDPGLGLRLIYFSYDVKMKEKGDIPEGYSVSREKKERFSLILESASTNQTSMYLCATRRGSHYQPQHFGDGTRLSIL.

This chain connects TRBV19 to TRBJ2-5; 7 positions match TRBD1. Germline V CDR1 and CDR2: LNHDA, SQIVND (reference sequence). J gave up 2 bases and V 5 bases, and 2 bases lay outside the gene matches. This CDR3 has 13 amino acids. The CDR3, as DNA: TGTGCCAGTAGTCTCAGGGGGCAAGAGACCCAGTACTTC. It translates to CASSLRGQETQYF.

The genes are TRBV18 and TRBJ2-5; D is perhaps TRBD1 or TRBD2 (5 bases each). The CDR3 covers 16 residues. CDR1 and CDR2 from the germline V gene are KGHSH and LQKENI. Trimming shortened V by 1 base and J by 1 base, and 13 bases separated the two germline ends. CDR3 region: CASSPLDTGTQETQYF. In DNA, the CDR3 is TGTGCCAGCTCACCACTCGACACTGGGACCCAAGAGACCCAGTACTTC.

The chain's CDR3 is CASSPTGANYGYTF. The DNA for the CDR3 is TGCGCCAGCAGTCCGACCGGAGCTAACTATGGCTACACCTTC. The chain couples TRBV10-1 to TRBJ1-2; no clear D. CDR1 and CDR2 (germline): WNHNN, SYGVQD (reference sequence). V lost 5 bases and J lost 0, with 10 bases in between. The CDR3 is 14 amino acids.

This chain joins TRBV3-1 (or the pseudogene TRBV3-2) and TRBJ2-7; 10 positions match TRBD1. Germline assignment: CDR1 LGHDT and CDR2 YNNKEL (reference sequence). With V trimmed by 1 base and J by 6 bases, 6 bases remained unmatched. This CDR3 has 15 residues. Here the CDR3 reads CASSQVRDRGGEQYF. The CDR3 DNA reads as TGTGCCAGCAGCCAAGTGCGGGACAGGGGTGGCGAGCAGTACTTC.

This chain uses TRBV6-5 with TRBJ1-4; a weak D match, TRBD1 (5 bases). Trimming stripped 0 bases from V and 5 bases from J, with 10 bases between. This CDR3 region has 15 residues. CDR1 is MNHEY, CDR2 SVGAGI, per germline. The CDR3: CASSYSNRINEKLFF. The CDR3 DNA is TGTGCCAGCAGTTACTCGAACAGGATCAATGAAAAACTGTTTTTT.

The chain uses TRBV11-2 and TRBJ1-2; 8 nucleotides match TRBD1. Germline V gene data show CDR1 as SGHAT and CDR2 as FQNNGV. Trimming cost V 5 bases and J 0 bases; bases outside gene matches: 8. CDR3 length: 16 amino acids. DNA for the CDR3: TGTGCCAGCAGCCCCCGACAGGGGCTAGCTAACTATGGCTACACCTTC. Encoded protein: CASSPRQGLANYGYTF.

The chain employs TRBV30 and TRBJ1-3, with D perhaps matching TRBD1 (6 bases). Trimming left V 8 bases short and J 4 bases short, with 24 bases between. Per germline, CDR1 GTSNPN and CDR2 SVGIG (reference sequence). The CDR3 spans 16 residues. The CDR3 region is CAGHLQGKLGGNTIYF. CDR3 sequence (DNA): TGTGCCGGACACCTACAGGGAAAACTCGGGGGAAACACCATATATTTT.

The rearrangement uses TRBV28 and TRBJ2-6; D is perhaps TRBD1 (5 bases). This CDR3 has 15 residues. Trimming took 6 bases from V and 2 from J, leaving 11 bases between them. The V gene's germline CDR1 is MDHEN and CDR2 SYDVKM. The DNA for the CDR3 is TGTGCCAGCAGCCCCCAAGGGGCTGGGGCCAACGTCCTGACTTTC. Protein product: CASSPQGAGANVLTF.

The chain joins TRBV12-3 or TRBV12-4 to TRBJ2-7; no clear D. V was shortened by 5 bases and J by 0 bases, with 8 bases between the two germline ends. This CDR3 comprises 13 residues. The CDR3 region is CASSLSSSYEQYF. CDR3 coding DNA: TGTGCCAGCAGTCTCAGTAGCTCCTACGAGCAGTACTTC.

The DNA for the CDR3 is TGTGCCAGCAGCTTGGTTGATCCGGGGCCCCCCGATACGCAGTATTTT. It codes for CASSLVDPGPPDTQYF. The V gene is TRBV5-6, the J gene TRBJ2-3; D may match TRBD1 or TRBD2 (5 bases each). Germline V gene sequence: CDR1 SGHDT, CDR2 YYEEEE. The CDR3 is 16 residues long. Trimming took off 0 bases at V and 6 bases at J, with 17 bases between the two ends.

This chain links TRBV28 with TRBJ1-2, with D perhaps matching TRBD1 (6 bases). This CDR3 has 17 amino acids. V was trimmed by 1 base and J by 2 bases, leaving 17 bases between them. Germline V gives CDR1 MDHEN, CDR2 SYDVKM. Written as DNA, the CDR3 is TGTGCCAGCAGTTTATACTCGATAGGGACAAACAACTATGGCTACACCTTC. Translation gives CASSLYSIGTNNYGYTF.

This sequence joins TRBV3-1 (or the pseudogene TRBV3-2) and TRBJ2-3; possibly TRBD2 for D (7 bases). Germline CDR1 is LGHDT and CDR2 is YNNKEL (reference sequence). The CDR3 runs 15 residues. Between the trimmed V and J ends, which lost 4 bases and 6 bases, there was a span of 17 bases. In DNA form, the CDR3 reads TGTGCCAGCAGCCCTTGGACGGGGGGCATGGATACGCAGTATTTT. Protein: CASSPWTGGMDTQYF.

This clone appeared once. V and J are TRBV6-1 and TRBJ1-5, with D uncertain. Trimming cost V 2 bases and J 6 bases, with 11 bases left between them. Germline-derived CDR1 and CDR2 are MNHNS and SASEGT. This CDR3 region has 14 residues. The CDR3 region has the DNA TGTGCCAGCAGTGAATACATTGTCGGTCAGCCCCAGCATTTT. Its translation is CASSEYIVGQPQHF.

This sequence joins TRBV12-3 or TRBV12-4 and TRBJ2-7; 8 bases are a match to TRBD2. The CDR3 consists of 13 residues. The trim removed 4 bases at V and 2 bases at J, leaving 1 base unmatched. This chain's CDR3 is CASSWREAYEQYF. The CDR3 region has the DNA TGTGCCAGCAGTTGGCGGGAGGCCTACGAGCAGTACTTC.

This sequence joins TRBV5-4 and TRBJ2-7; the match to TRBD2 covers 14 bases. Unmatched junction bases numbered 14, after V lost 5 bases and J lost 4 bases. Germline CDR1 SGHNT, CDR2 YYREEE (reference sequence). The CDR3 is 18 residues long. CDR3 DNA: TGTGCCAGCAGTGGGATGGGGACTAGCGGGGGCAGGCGGTACGAGCAGTACTTC. Protein product: CASSGMGTSGGRRYEQYF. Full variable domain (missing parts from reference TRBV5-4 and TRBJ2-7): ETGVTQSPTHLIKTRGQQVTLRCSSQSGHNTVSWYQQALGQGPQFIFQYYREEENGRGNFPPRFSGLQFPNYSSELNVNALELDDSALYLCASSGMGTSGGRRYEQYFGPGTRLTVT.